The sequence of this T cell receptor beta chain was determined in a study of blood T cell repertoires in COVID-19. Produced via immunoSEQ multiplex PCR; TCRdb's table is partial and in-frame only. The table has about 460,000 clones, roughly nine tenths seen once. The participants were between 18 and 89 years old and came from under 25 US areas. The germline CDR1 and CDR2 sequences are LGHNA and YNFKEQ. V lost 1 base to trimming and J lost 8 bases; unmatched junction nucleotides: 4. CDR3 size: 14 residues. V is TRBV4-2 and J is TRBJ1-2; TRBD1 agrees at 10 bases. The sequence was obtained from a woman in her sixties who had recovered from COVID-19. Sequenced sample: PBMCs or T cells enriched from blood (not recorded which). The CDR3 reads CASSQGGQGKGYTF. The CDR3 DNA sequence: TGTGCCAGCAGCCAAGGGGGACAGGGGAAGGGCTACACCTTC.